This T cell receptor beta chain is drawn from a study of shared clonotypes between healthy human individuals. Each PCR replicate from the sorted subsets contained around 0.2 ug DNA, which is about 30,000 T cell genomes. Clones were sequenced by immunoSEQ multiplex PCR, and TCRdb holds only the in-frame ones, with some missing. Of hundreds of thousands of clones listed, around 72% are singletons. Trimming cost V 10 bases and J 4 bases, with 17 bases left between them. The CDR3 runs 14 residues. Germline CDR1 reads MNHEY; CDR2 reads SMNVEV (reference sequence). The TCR comes from a woman aged 25 to 39 in good health. Source material: memory CD4+ T cells sorted from blood. Subset defined: CD45RA-negative fraction. The chain has TRBV27 and TRBJ1-5; TRBD1 might be the D (5 bases). For the CDR3, the DNA is TGTGCCACCATGGAGTTTGGGGGGAATCAGCCCCAGCATTTT. Its translation is CATMEFGGNQPQHF.